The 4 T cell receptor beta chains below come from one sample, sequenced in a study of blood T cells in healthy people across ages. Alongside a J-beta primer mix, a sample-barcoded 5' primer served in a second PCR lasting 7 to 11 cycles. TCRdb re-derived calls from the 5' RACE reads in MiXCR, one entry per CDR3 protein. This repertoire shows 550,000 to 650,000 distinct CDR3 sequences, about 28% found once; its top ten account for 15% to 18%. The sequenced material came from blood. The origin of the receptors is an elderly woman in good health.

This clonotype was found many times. CDR3 protein: CAIREQGITEAFF. CDR3 bases: TGTGCCATCAGGGAACAGGGGATCACTGAAGCTTTCTTT. The rearrangement uses TRBV10-3 and TRBJ1-1; 7 positions agree with TRBD1. V lost 6 bases and J lost 4; bases outside the gene matches: 5. There are 13 residues in the CDR3. CDR1 ENHRY and CDR2 SYGVKD come from the germline V gene.

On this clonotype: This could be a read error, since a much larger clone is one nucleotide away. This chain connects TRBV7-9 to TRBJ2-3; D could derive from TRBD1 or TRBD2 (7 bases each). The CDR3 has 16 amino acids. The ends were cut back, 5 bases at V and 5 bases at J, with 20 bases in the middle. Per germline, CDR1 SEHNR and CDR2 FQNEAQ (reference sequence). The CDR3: CASSPQGGRGRDTQYF. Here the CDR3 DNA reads TGTGCCAGCAGCCCCCAGGGGGGGAGGGGACGAGATACGCAGTATTTT.

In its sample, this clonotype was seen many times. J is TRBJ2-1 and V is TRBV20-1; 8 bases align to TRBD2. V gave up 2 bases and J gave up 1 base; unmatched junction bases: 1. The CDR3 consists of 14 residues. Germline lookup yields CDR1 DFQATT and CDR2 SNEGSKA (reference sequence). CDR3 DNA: TGCAGTGCTAGACCTAGCGGGTCCTACAATGAGCAGTTCTTC. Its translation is CSARPSGSYNEQFF.

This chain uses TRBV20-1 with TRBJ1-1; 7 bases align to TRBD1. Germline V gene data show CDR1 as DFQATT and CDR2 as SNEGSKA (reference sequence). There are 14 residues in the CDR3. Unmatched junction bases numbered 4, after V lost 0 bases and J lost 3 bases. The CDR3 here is CSARDLQGHTEAFF. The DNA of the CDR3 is TGCAGTGCTAGAGATCTACAGGGGCACACTGAAGCTTTCTTT.